These T cell receptor beta chains were read from a single sample in a study of shared T cell receptors in the human thymus. Libraries were prepared by immunoSEQ multiplex PCR; TCRdb keeps only in-frame clonotypes and omits some of them. The repertoire has about 610,000 clones, around 89% of them found once; the top ten carry over 0.008%. Separately, the same data were catalogued under a study of human thymus T cells.

What was sequenced was thymocytes. These receptors were obtained from a boy under two years old with a congenital heart defect. Both conserved end residues are part of each CDR3. Fields, in order: clone size, V gene, D gene, J gene, CDR3 protein, CDR3 DNA. D genes are given only for firm matches. Rows give clone size only sometimes, using once, few, many, or a class for an expanded clone.

>NA|TRBV27|TRBD2|TRBJ2-1
CASSLERGRGGEQFF
TGTGCCAGCAGTTTAGAGCGGGGGAGAGGTGGTGAGCAGTTCTTC
>NA|TRBV6-5|NA|TRBJ2-3
CASSYAGTSTDTQYF
TGTGCCAGCAGTTACGCGGGGACTAGCACAGATACGCAGTATTTT
>once|TRBV28|TRBD1|TRBJ1-5
CASSRHPGQGGFSNQPQHF
TGTGCCAGCAGCCGACACCCGGGACAGGGGGGTTTTAGCAATCAGCCCCAGCATTTT
>once|TRBV11-3|NA|TRBJ2-1
CASSLDGGSGTYNEQFF
TGTGCCAGCAGCTTAGACGGGGGAAGTGGGACCTACAATGAGCAGTTCTTC
>NA|TRBV10-3|TRBD1|TRBJ1-1
CAITGTGSTEAFF
TGTGCCATCACAGGGACAGGGAGCACTGAAGCTTTCTTT
>NA|TRBV30|TRBD2|TRBJ2-7
CAWSVPAGGNYEQYF
TGTGCCTGGAGTGTACCGGCGGGAGGAAACTACGAGCAGTACTTC
>NA|TRBV2|TRBD2|TRBJ2-1
CASSEWGLAGGFEQFF
TGTGCCAGCAGTGAATGGGGACTAGCGGGAGGCTTCGAGCAGTTCTTC
>NA|TRBV5-1|NA|TRBJ2-3
CASRVGATDTQYF
TGCGCCAGCAGGGTGGGGGCCACAGATACGCAGTATTTT
>once|TRBV4-3|NA|TRBJ1-1
CASSQDRRQANTEAFF
TGCGCCAGCAGCCAAGATAGACGCCAGGCGAACACTGAAGCTTTCTTT
>NA|TRBV30|TRBD2|TRBJ2-7
CAWSVGLAGADEQYF
TGTGCCTGGAGTGTAGGCCTAGCGGGAGCAGATGAGCAGTACTTC
>NA|TRBV2|NA|TRBJ1-2
CASTYRQRYGYTF
TGTGCCAGCACCTACCGACAGCGTTATGGCTACACCTTC
>once|TRBV6-5|NA|TRBJ1-4
CASSYPPGVDEKLFF
TGTGCCAGCAGTTACCCCCCGGGTGTCGATGAAAAACTGTTTTTT
>NA|TRBV30|TRBD1|TRBJ2-5
CAWDRVQETQYF
TGTGCCTGGGACAGGGTCCAAGAGACCCAGTACTTC
>NA|TRBV4-2|TRBD2|TRBJ2-1
CASSLGLDPNNEQFF
TGTGCCAGCAGCCTAGGACTAGACCCTAACAATGAGCAGTTCTTC
>NA|TRBV7-9|NA|TRBJ2-7
CASSLHILDEQYF
TGTGCCAGCAGCTTGCACATCCTTGACGAGCAGTACTTC
>NA|TRBV28|TRBD2|TRBJ2-1
CASSFRAPGTSRNEQFF
TGTGCCAGCAGTTTCAGGGCCCCCGGGACTAGCAGAAATGAGCAGTTCTTC
>NA|TRBV2|TRBD2|TRBJ2-3
CASREGLPTDTQYF
TGTGCCAGCAGGGAGGGACTACCCACAGATACGCAGTATTTT
>NA|TRBV10-3|NA|TRBJ2-1
CATYFNEQFF
TGTGCCACCTACTTCAATGAGCAGTTCTTC
>once|TRBV27|TRBD1|TRBJ1-5
CASSPGQGTQPQHF
TGTGCCAGCAGTCCGGGACAGGGAACTCAGCCCCAGCATTTT
>NA|TRBV11-3|TRBD1|TRBJ2-3
CASSPRDSSTDTQYF
TGTGCCAGCAGCCCACGGGACAGTAGCACAGATACGCAGTATTTT
>once|TRBV15|NA|TRBJ1-1
CATSTGLRTEAFF
TGTGCCACCAGTACAGGGCTTCGCACTGAAGCTTTCTTT
>once|TRBV19|TRBD2|TRBJ2-7
CASSIGTSEAYEQYF
TGTGCCAGTAGTATTGGGACTAGCGAAGCCTACGAGCAGTACTTC
>few|TRBV11-3|TRBD2|TRBJ2-3
CASSLGTSGNCTDTQYF
TGTGCCAGCAGCTTGGGGACTAGCGGGAACTGCACAGATACGCAGTATTTT
>NA|TRBV29-1|TRBD2|TRBJ2-1
CSGREGGYNEQFF
TGCAGCGGGCGGGAGGGCGGGTACAATGAGCAGTTCTTC
>NA|TRBV7-8|TRBD2|TRBJ2-7
CASSPSSGHYEQYF
TGTGCCAGCAGCCCGTCTAGCGGGCACTACGAGCAGTACTTC
>NA|TRBV30|NA|TRBJ1-1
CGWMGGDMRRGTF
TGTGGCTGGATGGGGGGGGACATGAGGAGGGGGACCTTT
>NA|TRBV7-8|NA|TRBJ2-7
CASSERQDTLYEQYF
TGTGCCAGCAGCGAACGACAGGATACCCTCTACGAGCAGTACTTC
>NA|TRBV4-3|TRBD1|TRBJ2-1
CASSLDRGGYNEQFF
TGCGCCAGCAGCCTCGACAGGGGGGGGTACAATGAGCAGTTCTTC
>NA|TRBV2|NA|TRBJ2-6
CASSDSSGANVLTF
TGTGCCAGCAGCGACAGCTCTGGGGCCAACGTCCTGACTTTC
>NA|TRBV12-5|NA|TRBJ2-4
CASGLGDGTGSLAKNIQYF
TGTGCTAGTGGTTTGGGAGACGGCACGGGATCCTTGGCCAAAAACATTCAGTACTTC
>NA|TRBV30|NA|TRBJ2-7
CAWTNGSRGVSYEQYF
TGTGCCTGGACCAATGGGTCCAGGGGGGTATCCTACGAGCAGTACTTC
>NA|TRBV15|TRBD1|TRBJ1-2
CATSSTTGKNYGYTF
TGTGCCACCAGCAGTACGACAGGGAAGAACTATGGCTACACCTTC
>NA|TRBV28|NA|TRBJ2-7
CASSLTLGADEQYF
TGTGCCAGCAGCCTCACGTTGGGGGCCGACGAGCAGTACTTC
>NA|TRBV27|NA|TRBJ2-3
CASIERNTDTQYF
TGTGCCAGCATAGAGCGGAACACAGATACGCAGTATTTT
>NA|TRBV11-3|TRBD2|TRBJ2-1
CASSLNRLAGAGEQFF
TGTGCCAGCAGCTTAAATCGGCTAGCGGGAGCTGGTGAGCAGTTCTTC
>NA|TRBV15|NA|TRBJ1-5
CATKDSHLIPQHF
TGTGCCACCAAGGACAGCCACCTGATCCCCCAGCATTTT
>NA|TRBV6-1|TRBD1|TRBJ1-5
CASSEDRDREYQPQHF
TGTGCCAGCAGTGAAGACCGGGACAGGGAATATCAGCCCCAGCATTTT
>NA|TRBV19|TRBD2|TRBJ2-5
CASSWGRGETQYF
TGTGCCAGTAGTTGGGGGAGGGGAGAGACCCAGTACTTC
>NA|TRBV25-1|NA|TRBJ2-1
CASSEWRNGRPNEQFF
TGTGCCAGCAGTGAATGGAGGAACGGGAGACCTAATGAGCAGTTCTTC
>NA|TRBV28|TRBD2|TRBJ2-2
CASSFAGGKGTGELFF
TGTGCCAGCAGTTTTGCGGGGGGCAAGGGCACCGGGGAGCTGTTTTTT
>NA|TRBV5-4|TRBD2|TRBJ2-5
CASSSPSGRDRTQYF
TGTGCCAGCAGCTCCCCTAGCGGGAGAGATCGGACCCAGTACTTC
>NA|TRBV28|NA|TRBJ1-3
CASSFTSRTGLGNTIYF
TGTGCCAGCAGTTTTACCTCTCGAACAGGGCTTGGAAACACCATATATTTT
>NA|TRBV12-5|TRBD2|TRBJ2-3
CASGLTMGGGGTDTQYF
TGTGCTAGTGGTTTGACAATGGGCGGGGGGGGGACAGATACGCAGTATTTT
>few|TRBV4-3|TRBD1|TRBJ1-2
CASSQEGTGRYGYTF
TGCGCCAGCAGCCAAGAGGGGACAGGACGCTATGGCTACACCTTC
>NA|TRBV27|TRBD2|TRBJ2-7
CASSPRTSGSQGSYEQYF
TGTGCCAGCAGTCCAAGGACTAGCGGGAGTCAAGGCTCCTACGAGCAGTACTTC
>NA|TRBV11-2|NA|TRBJ1-1
CASSLRSRATMNTEAFF
TGTGCCAGCAGCCTCAGATCCAGGGCGACGATGAACACTGAAGCTTTCTTT
>NA|TRBV4-3|NA|TRBJ2-1
CASSSNRRGEQFF
TGCGCCAGCAGCTCAAACAGGCGGGGTGAGCAGTTCTTC
>NA|TRBV14|TRBD1|TRBJ2-7
CASSQGRQGRSKDIAYEQYF
TGTGCCAGCAGCCAAGGAAGACAGGGGCGAAGTAAGGATATCGCCTACGAGCAGTACTTC
>NA|TRBV4-2|NA|TRBJ2-4
CASSLREYSKNIQYF
TGTGCCAGCAGCCTACGGGAGTATTCCAAAAACATTCAGTACTTC
>NA|TRBV29-1|TRBD1|TRBJ1-1
CSVNWTGEAFF
TGCAGCGTTAACTGGACAGGCGAAGCTTTCTTT
>NA|TRBV19|TRBD1|TRBJ1-5
CASSRGQGKTNQPQHF
TGTGCCAGTAGTAGGGGACAGGGGAAAACCAATCAGCCCCAGCATTTT
>few|TRBV19|TRBD1|TRBJ2-7
CASSARRRGPYEQYF
TGTGCCAGTAGTGCGAGACGCAGGGGGCCCTACGAGCAGTACTTC
>NA|TRBV7-9|TRBD1|TRBJ2-5
CASSETGGSGELQETQYF
TGTGCCAGCAGCGAGACAGGGGGCAGCGGGGAGCTCCAAGAGACCCAGTACTTC
>NA|TRBV11-2|NA|TRBJ2-1
CASSPRHHNEQFF
TGTGCCAGCAGCCCCCGACACCACAATGAGCAGTTCTTC
>NA|TRBV27|NA|TRBJ2-7
CASSHTGRGIEQYF
TGTGCCAGCAGTCATACAGGGAGAGGCATCGAGCAGTACTTC